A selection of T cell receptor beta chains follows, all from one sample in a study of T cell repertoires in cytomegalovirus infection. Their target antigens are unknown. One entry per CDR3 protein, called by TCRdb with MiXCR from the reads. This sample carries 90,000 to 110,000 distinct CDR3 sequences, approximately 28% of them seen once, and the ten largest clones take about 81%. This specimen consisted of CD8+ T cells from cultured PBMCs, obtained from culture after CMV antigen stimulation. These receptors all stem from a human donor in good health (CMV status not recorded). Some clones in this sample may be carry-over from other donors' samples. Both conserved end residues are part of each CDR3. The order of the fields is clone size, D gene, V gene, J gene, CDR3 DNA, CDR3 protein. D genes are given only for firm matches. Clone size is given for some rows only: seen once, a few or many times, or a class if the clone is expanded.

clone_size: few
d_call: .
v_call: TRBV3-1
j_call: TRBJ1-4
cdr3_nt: TGTGCCAGCAGCCAAGATCTCCAGAACAATGAAAAACTGTTTTTT
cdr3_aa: CASSQDLQNNEKLFF

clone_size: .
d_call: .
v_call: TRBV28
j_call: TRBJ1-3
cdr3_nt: TGTGCCAGCAGTTTAGTTATTGGACACTCTGGAAACACCATATATTTT
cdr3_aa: CASSLVIGHSGNTIYF

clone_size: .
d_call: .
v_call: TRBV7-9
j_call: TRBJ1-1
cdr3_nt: TGTGCCAGCAGACAAAACACTGAAGCTTTCTTT
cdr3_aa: CASRQNTEAFF

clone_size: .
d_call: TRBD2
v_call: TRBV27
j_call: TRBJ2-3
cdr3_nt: TGTGCCAGCAGGGCACTAGCGGGGATCACAGATACGCAGTATTTT
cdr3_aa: CASRALAGITDTQYF

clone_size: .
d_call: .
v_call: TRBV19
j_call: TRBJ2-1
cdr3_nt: TGTGCCAGTAGTGGCCAGACAGAGTACTCCTACAATGAGCAGTTCTTC
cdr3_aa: CASSGQTEYSYNEQFF

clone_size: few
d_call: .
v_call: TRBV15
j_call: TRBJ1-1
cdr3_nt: TGTGCCACCAGCCCCGGACATCAGAACACTGAAGCTTTCTTT
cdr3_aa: CATSPGHQNTEAFF

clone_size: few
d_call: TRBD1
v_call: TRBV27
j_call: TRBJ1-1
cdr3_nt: TGTGCCAGCAGTGGGACAGGGGGGCGGACTGAAGCTTTCTTT
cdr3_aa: CASSGTGGRTEAFF

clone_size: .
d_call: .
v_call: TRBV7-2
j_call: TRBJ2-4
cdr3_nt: TGTGCCAGCAGCTCTTTAGACAGGAACATTCAGTACTTC
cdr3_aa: CASSSLDRNIQYF

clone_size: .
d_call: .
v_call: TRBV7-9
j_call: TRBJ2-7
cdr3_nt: TGTGCCAGCAGCGTCGAAGGGGGGCGGGGGCCTTCCTACGAGCAGTACTTC
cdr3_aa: CASSVEGGRGPSYEQYF

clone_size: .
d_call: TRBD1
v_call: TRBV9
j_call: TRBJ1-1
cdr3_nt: TGTGCCAGCAGCGTAGGGACAGGCGGTAACACTGAAGCTTTCTTT
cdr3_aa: CASSVGTGGNTEAFF

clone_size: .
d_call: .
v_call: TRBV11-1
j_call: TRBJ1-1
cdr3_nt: TGTGCCAGCAGCTTCGATATCGGCAGGGCAGGGAACACTGAAGCTTTCTTT
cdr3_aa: CASSFDIGRAGNTEAFF

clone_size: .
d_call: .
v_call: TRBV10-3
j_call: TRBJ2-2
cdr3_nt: TGTGCCATCAGTGGCGAGGCCGGGGAGCTGTTTTTT
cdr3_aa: CAISGEAGELFF

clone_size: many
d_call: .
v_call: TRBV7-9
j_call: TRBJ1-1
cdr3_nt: TGTGCCAGCAGCCCACGCCTCGTCATGAACACTGAAGCTTTCTTT
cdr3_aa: CASSPRLVMNTEAFF

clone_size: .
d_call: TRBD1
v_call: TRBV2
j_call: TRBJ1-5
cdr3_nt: TGTGCCAGCAGCTCGGGACAGGAGAATCAGCCCCAGCATTTT
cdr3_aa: CASSSGQENQPQHF

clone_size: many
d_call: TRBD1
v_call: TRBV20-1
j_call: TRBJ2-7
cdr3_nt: TGCAGTGCTTTATTGGACAGGGAAGGCTACGAGCAGTACTTC
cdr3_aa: CSALLDREGYEQYF

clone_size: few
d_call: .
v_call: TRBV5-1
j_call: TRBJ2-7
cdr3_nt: TGCGCCAGCAGCTTGGGTTCCGACGAGCAGTACTTC
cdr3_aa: CASSLGSDEQYF

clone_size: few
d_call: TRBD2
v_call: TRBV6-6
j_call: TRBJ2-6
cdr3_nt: TGTGCCAGCAGCCAAAGCGGGGGGGCCGCTGGGGCCAACGTCCTGACTTTC
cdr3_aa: CASSQSGGAAGANVLTF

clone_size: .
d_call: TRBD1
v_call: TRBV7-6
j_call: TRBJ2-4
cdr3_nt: TGTGCCAGCAGCCCCACCAGGGGGCTAGCCAAAAACATTCAGTACTTC
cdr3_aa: CASSPTRGLAKNIQYF

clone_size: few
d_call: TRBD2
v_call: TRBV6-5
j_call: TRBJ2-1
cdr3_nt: TGTGCCAGCAGTTATCTTGCGGGGGGGAGGCATGAGCAGTTCTTC
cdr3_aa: CASSYLAGGRHEQFF

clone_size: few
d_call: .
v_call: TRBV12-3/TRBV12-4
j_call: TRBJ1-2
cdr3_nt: TGTGCCAGCAGTTCCGATACGGGGACAAAGAACTATGGCTACACCTTC
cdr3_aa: CASSSDTGTKNYGYTF

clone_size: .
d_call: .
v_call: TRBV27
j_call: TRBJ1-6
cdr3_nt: TGTGCCAGCAGTCCGTTTTTGGGGGCTAGTTATAATTCACCCCTCCACTTT
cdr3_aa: CASSPFLGASYNSPLHF

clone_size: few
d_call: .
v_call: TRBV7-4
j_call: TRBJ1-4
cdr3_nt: TGTGCCAGCAGGGATTCGAATGAAAAACTGTTTTTT
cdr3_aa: CASRDSNEKLFF

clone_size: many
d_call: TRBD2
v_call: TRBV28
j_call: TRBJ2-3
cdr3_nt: TGTGCCAGCGCCCCACGGGATCTAGCGGGTAGCCCAGATACGCAGTATTTT
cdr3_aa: CASAPRDLAGSPDTQYF

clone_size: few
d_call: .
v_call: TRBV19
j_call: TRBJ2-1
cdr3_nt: TGTGCCAGTAGTAACCCGGGATCCCTCAATGAGCAGTTCTTC
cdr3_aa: CASSNPGSLNEQFF

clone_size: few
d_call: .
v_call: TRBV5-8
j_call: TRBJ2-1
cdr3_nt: TGTGCCAGCAGCCTCCATGAAGGGGGGCCCTACAATGAGCAGTTCTTC
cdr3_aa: CASSLHEGGPYNEQFF

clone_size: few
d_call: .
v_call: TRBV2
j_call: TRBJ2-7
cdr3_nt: TGTGCCACAGCGTACGGCATTTTGGCCTACGAGCAGTACTTC
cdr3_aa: CATAYGILAYEQYF

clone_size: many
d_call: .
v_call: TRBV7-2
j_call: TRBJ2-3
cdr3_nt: TGTGCCAGCAGCTTGTTCACAGATACGCAGTATTTT
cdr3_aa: CASSLFTDTQYF

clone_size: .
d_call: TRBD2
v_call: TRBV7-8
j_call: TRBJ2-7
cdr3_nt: TGTGCCAGCAGTGGTCTGGGGGGGGACTACGAGCAGTACTTC
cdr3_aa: CASSGLGGDYEQYF

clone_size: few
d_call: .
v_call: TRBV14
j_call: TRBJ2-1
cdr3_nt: TGTGCCAGCTATAGGTCCCCCAATGAGCAGTTCTTC
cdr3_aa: CASYRSPNEQFF

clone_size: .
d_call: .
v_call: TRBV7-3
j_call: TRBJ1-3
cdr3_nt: TGTGCCAGCAGCTACGGTTTTGGAAACACCATATATTTT
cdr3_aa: CASSYGFGNTIYF

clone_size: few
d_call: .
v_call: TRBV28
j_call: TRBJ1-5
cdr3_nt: TGTGCCAGCAGTTTACTGGGCCCTGGGAATCAGCCCCAGCATTTT
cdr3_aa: CASSLLGPGNQPQHF

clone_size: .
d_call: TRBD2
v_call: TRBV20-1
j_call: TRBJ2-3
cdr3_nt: TGCAGTGCTAGAGGTCTAGCGGGGAGCTTCACAGATACGCAGTATTTT
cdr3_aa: CSARGLAGSFTDTQYF

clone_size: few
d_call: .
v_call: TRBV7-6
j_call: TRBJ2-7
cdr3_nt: TGTGCCAGCAGCTTAGGGACTGACTCCTACGAGCAGTACTTC
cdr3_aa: CASSLGTDSYEQYF

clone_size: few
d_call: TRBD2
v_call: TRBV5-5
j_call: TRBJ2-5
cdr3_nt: TGTGCCAGCAGCTTGCACGGGACTAGGGGGGAGACCCAGTACTTC
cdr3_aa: CASSLHGTRGETQYF

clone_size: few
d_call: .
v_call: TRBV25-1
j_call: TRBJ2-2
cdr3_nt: TGTGCCAGCAGTGAAGGGCGCCTTGCGAACACCGGGGAGCTGTTTTTT
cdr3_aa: CASSEGRLANTGELFF

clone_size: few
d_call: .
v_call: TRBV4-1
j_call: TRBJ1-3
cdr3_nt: TGCGCCAGCAGCCTCGGTTTCTACTCTGGAAACACCATATATTTT
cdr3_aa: CASSLGFYSGNTIYF

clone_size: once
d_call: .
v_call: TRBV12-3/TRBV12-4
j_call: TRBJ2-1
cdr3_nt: TGTGCCAGCAGTTTACAGGGATACAATGAGCAGTTCTTC
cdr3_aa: CASSLQGYNEQFF